This entry lists 30 T cell receptor beta chains sequenced from one sample in a study of neoadjuvant anti-PD-1 for oral cavity cancer. Produced via immunoSEQ multiplex PCR; TCRdb's table is partial and in-frame only. Of about 14,000 clones listed, roughly two thirds are singletons. The specimen was PBMCs, collected before nivolumab (anti-PD-1) treatment. The receptors stem from a person between 35 and 79 years old with oral cavity squamous cell carcinoma.

This clone was detected a few times. V usage is TRBV7-2 and J usage is TRBJ1-1; TRBD1 matches at 7 bases. This CDR3 has 15 amino acids. V lost 4 bases, J lost 4 bases, and 9 bases stayed unmatched. CDR1 SGHTA and CDR2 FQGNSA come from the germline V gene. The CDR3 reads CASSSQGVGGTEAFF. The CDR3 nucleotides are TGTGCCAGCAGCTCCCAGGGGGTGGGGGGCACTGAAGCTTTCTTT.

The genes are TRBV10-3 and TRBJ2-1; the match to TRBD1 covers 11 bases. This CDR3 has 13 amino acids. V dropped 10 bases and J dropped 6; count of bases not matched to a gene: 5. CDR1 is ENHRY and CDR2 is SYGVKD in the germline V gene. CDR3 sequence reads: CATGQGAVNEQFF. CDR3 coding DNA: TGTGCCACCGGACAGGGGGCCGTCAATGAGCAGTTCTTC.

This clone has only a few counts. The chain has TRBV12-5 and TRBJ1-5; no reliable D call. CDR3 length: 15 residues. The ends were cut back, 3 bases at V and 0 bases at J, with 9 bases in the middle. Germline V gene lookup returns CDR1 LGHNT and CDR2 FRNRAP. The CDR3 region is CASGFSQLSNQPQHF. The DNA of the CDR3 is TGTGCTAGTGGTTTTAGCCAGCTTAGCAATCAGCCCCAGCATTTT.

The chain couples TRBV10-1 to TRBJ2-2, with TRBD1 matching 7 bases. The germline V gene encodes CDR1 WNHNN and CDR2 SYGVQD (reference sequence). CDR3 length: 15 residues. Germline trimming cut 0 bases from V and 7 bases from J; bases unmatched to any gene: 5. The CDR3 DNA sequence: TGCGCCAGCAGTGAGTCGAGACAGGGAATCGGGGAGCTGTTTTTT. Encoded protein: CASSESRQGIGELFF.

This clone was found once. CDR3 nucleotides: TGTGCCAGCAGCGTTAAGGTACAGGGGACCGGGGAGCTGTTTTTT. The encoded protein is CASSVKVQGTGELFF. V usage is TRBV9 and J usage is TRBJ2-2; 7 bases line up with TRBD1. The length of the CDR3 is 15 residues. The germline CDR1 and CDR2 sequences are SGDLS and YYNGEE. The V gene end was trimmed by 2 bases and the J gene end by 5 bases; junction bases not matched to a gene: 6.

This chain connects TRBV5-1 to TRBJ1-3; D remains unclear. The length of the CDR3 is 14 residues. Between the trimmed V and J ends, which lost 4 bases and 0 bases, there was a span of 8 bases. Looked up from germline, CDR1 is SGHRS and CDR2 is YFSETQ. Here the CDR3 DNA reads TGCGCCAGCAGCCCACAAATCTCTGGAAACACCATATATTTT. It yields the protein CASSPQISGNTIYF.

The gene calls are TRBV19 and TRBJ1-3; D possibly corresponds to TRBD1 (5 bases). This CDR3 has 16 residues. V shed 5 bases and J shed 0 bases, with 14 bases lying between them. Germline V lookup: CDR1 LNHDA, CDR2 SQIVND (reference sequence). CDR3 amino acids: CASSLTGLFSGNTIYF. The CDR3 DNA follows: TGTGCCAGTAGTCTCACGGGACTGTTCTCTGGAAACACCATATATTTT. Based on the CDR3 plus reference TRBV19 and TRBJ1-3, the full variable domain is DGGITQSPKYLFRKEGQNVTLSCEQNLNHDAMYWYRQDPGQGLRLIYYSQIVNDFQKGDIAEGYSVSREKKESFPLTVTSAQKNPTAFYLCASSLTGLFSGNTIYFGEGSWLTVV.

This chain uses TRBV2 with TRBJ2-7; unclear D gene. The CDR3 has 13 residues. V was clipped by 2 bases and J by 3 bases, with 8 bases between them. The germline CDR1 and CDR2 sequences are SNHLY and FYNNEI. The CDR3: CASSEPEVYEQYF. CDR3 DNA sequence: TGTGCCAGCAGTGAACCTGAGGTCTACGAGCAGTACTTC.

This sequence joins TRBV2 and TRBJ2-2, with D uncertain. This CDR3 has 12 residues. V lost 5 bases and J 4 bases, leaving 5 bases between the germline ends. Germline CDR1 reads SNHLY; CDR2 reads FYNNEI. CDR3 protein: CASSPVTGELFF. CDR3 DNA sequence: TGTGCCAGCAGTCCCGTCACCGGGGAGCTGTTTTTT. The full variable domain, in which reference TRBV2 and TRBJ2-2 provide the parts outside the CDR3, is EPEVTQTPSHQVTQMGQEVILRCVPISNHLYFYWYRQILGQKVEFLVSFYNNEISEKSEIFDDQFSVERPDGSNFTLKIRSTKLEDSAMYFCASSPVTGELFFGEGSRLTVL.

The V call is TRBV14, the J call TRBJ2-3, with 10 bases identical to TRBD1. Germline V gene sequence: CDR1 SGHDN, CDR2 FVKESK. V shed 6 bases and J 1 base; nucleotides not matched to a gene: 4. The CDR3 consists of 15 residues. The CDR3 DNA follows: TGTGCCAGCAGGACAGGGGGCCAGGGCACAGATACGCAGTATTTT. Protein sequence: CASRTGGQGTDTQYF.

This clone was recorded a few times. CDR3 sequence: CASSLANPRGGAFF. For the CDR3, the DNA is TGTGCCAGCAGCTTAGCGAATCCGAGAGGGGGAGCTTTCTTT. The chain couples TRBV7-2 to TRBJ1-1; D is perhaps TRBD1 (6 bases). The CDR3 length is 14 residues. The V and J ends lost 0 bases and 10 bases respectively, with 15 bases between them. CDR1 is SGHTA and CDR2 is FQGNSA in the germline V gene.

This clone was picked up one time. This rearrangement joins TRBV6-6 to TRBJ1-2, with D unclear. The ends were cut back, 6 bases at V and 0 bases at J, with 8 bases in the middle. CDR1 is MNHNY, CDR2 SVGAGI, per germline (reference sequence). This CDR3 is built from 13 residues. The CDR3 spells CASSRGTNYGYTF. The CDR3 DNA sequence: TGTGCCAGCAGCCGGGGTACTAACTATGGCTACACCTTC.

This clone was counted only a few times. This CDR3 reads CASTGAGGNQPQHF. CDR3 bases: TGTGCCAGTACAGGAGCGGGCGGCAATCAGCCCCAGCATTTT. The rearrangement uses TRBV19 and TRBJ1-5, with D unresolved. Trimming removed 7 bases at V and 2 bases at J, with 12 bases between. The CDR3 contains 14 residues. From germline, CDR1 is LNHDA and CDR2 SQIVND (reference sequence).

The rearrangement joins TRBV5-4 to TRBJ1-2; TRBD1 agrees at 8 bases. The CDR3 spans 18 residues. V trimming: 6 bases; J trimming: 0 bases; junction bases outside the gene matches: 16. The germline V gene has CDR1 SGHNT and CDR2 YYREEE (reference sequence). Here the CDR3 reads CASMRGREQGVTNYGYTF. CDR3 DNA: TGTGCCAGCATGCGTGGGAGGGAACAGGGGGTGACTAACTATGGCTACACCTTC. Using reference TRBV5-4 and TRBJ1-2 for the parts outside the CDR3, the full variable domain is ETGVTQSPTHLIKTRGQQVTLRCSSQSGHNTVSWYQQALGQGPQFIFQYYREEENGRGNFPPRFSGLQFPNYSSELNVNALELDDSALYLCASMRGREQGVTNYGYTFGSGTRLTVV.

The chain joins TRBV28 to TRBJ2-2; D is uncertain. This CDR3 region has 15 residues. Trimming cost V 4 bases and J 7 bases, with 16 bases left between them. Per the germline V gene, CDR1 is MDHEN and CDR2 is SYDVKM. CDR3 bases: TGTGCCAGCAGTTGGCCGGAATTTTTCGGCGGGGAGCTGTTTTTT. Its translation is CASSWPEFFGGELFF.

This clone was seen a few times. The genes are TRBV19 and TRBJ1-1; D call uncertain. Per the germline V gene, CDR1 is LNHDA and CDR2 is SQIVND (reference sequence). The CDR3 covers 15 residues. V was pared by 4 bases and J by 0 bases, with 12 bases between. The CDR3 is CASSTPQQLNTEAFF. The CDR3 bases are TGTGCCAGTAGTACACCGCAACAGTTGAACACTGAAGCTTTCTTT.

V gene TRBV5-6 combines with J gene TRBJ2-1; a weak D match, TRBD1 (5 bases). The CDR3 totals 14 residues. V lost 2 bases to trimming and J lost 2 bases, with 8 bases between them. The germline V gene has CDR1 SGHDT and CDR2 YYEEEE. The CDR3 spells CASSFETAYNEQFF. As DNA, the CDR3 is TGTGCCAGCAGCTTCGAGACAGCCTACAATGAGCAGTTCTTC.

The V gene is TRBV30, the J gene TRBJ2-7; D gene unclear. The length of the CDR3 is 13 residues. V dropped 2 bases and J dropped 5 bases, with 13 bases sitting between them. Germline CDR1 GTSNPN, CDR2 SVGIG (reference sequence). The DNA for the CDR3 is TGTGCCTGGAGTAGAGGCCAGCCCCACGAGCAGTACTTC. Amino acids: CAWSRGQPHEQYF. Drawing the rest from reference TRBV30 and TRBJ2-7, the complete variable domain is SQTIHQWPATLVQPVGSPLSLECTVEGTSNPNLYWYRQAAGRGLQLLFYSVGIGQISSEVPQNLSASRPQDRQFILSSKKLLLSDSGFYLCAWSRGQPHEQYFGPGTRLTVT.

The chain links TRBV4-1 to TRBJ1-5; D is unresolved. CDR1 MGHRA and CDR2 YSYEKL come from the germline V gene. The CDR3 has 14 amino acids. Trimming took off 3 bases at V and 7 bases at J, with 13 bases between the two ends. The CDR3 reads CASSHPWDHQPQHF. The CDR3 nucleotides are TGCGCCAGCAGCCACCCCTGGGATCACCAGCCCCAGCATTTT.

The CDR3 spells CASSSPPRGNNEQFF. The CDR3, as DNA: TGTGCCAGCAGCTCCCCCCCTAGGGGTAACAATGAGCAGTTCTTC. This sequence joins TRBV5-4 and TRBJ2-1; TRBD1 is a possible D gene (5 bases). This CDR3 contains 15 residues. The germline gives CDR1 SGHNT, CDR2 YYREEE (reference sequence). The V end lost 3 bases, the J end lost 5 bases, and 15 bases lay between the germline ends.

There are a few counts of this clone. The rearrangement links TRBV19 to TRBJ1-5; D not certain. Germline CDR1 LNHDA, CDR2 SQIVND (reference sequence). CDR3 length equals 15 residues. V lost 4 bases to trimming and J lost 1 base, with 11 bases between them. The CDR3 reads CASSTDPGSNQPQHF. CDR3 in DNA: TGTGCCAGTAGTACGGACCCCGGAAGCAATCAGCCCCAGCATTTT.

J is TRBJ1-6 and V is TRBV27; D remains unclear. V lost 8 bases and J lost 5, with 7 bases in between. CDR1 is MNHEY and CDR2 is SMNVEV in the germline V gene (reference sequence). The CDR3 contains 12 residues. The CDR3 DNA follows: TGTGCCAGCCTGACAAATAATTCACCCCTCCACTTT. Encoded protein: CASLTNNSPLHF.

This clone was found a few times. The chain links TRBV11-2 to TRBJ1-1; 9 nucleotides align to TRBD1. Germline V gene data show CDR1 as SGHAT and CDR2 as FQNNGV. The CDR3 has 15 amino acids. V gave up 7 bases and J gave up 7 bases; unmatched junction bases: 13. The CDR3 sequence is CASNAPGTGNVEAFF. The CDR3, as DNA: TGTGCCAGCAACGCTCCCGGGACAGGGAACGTTGAAGCTTTCTTT.

The V call is TRBV10-1, the J call TRBJ2-1; D is ambiguous. V dropped 0 bases and J dropped 8 bases, with 11 bases sitting between them. CDR3 length equals 14 residues. Per germline, CDR1 WNHNN and CDR2 SYGVQD (reference sequence). CDR3 region: CASSESAANHEQFF. CDR3 nucleotide sequence: TGCGCCAGCAGTGAGTCGGCCGCCAACCATGAGCAGTTCTTC.

This clone was seen once. The chain recombines TRBV5-1 with TRBJ2-4, with a tentative D call TRBD1 (6 bases). The CDR3 loop spans 14 amino acids. Trimming stripped 0 bases from V and 7 bases from J, with 11 bases between. Germline V gene sequence: CDR1 SGHRS, CDR2 YFSETQ. The CDR3 DNA sequence: TGCGCCAGCAGCTTGGTGGCAGGGGCGAACATTCAGTACTTC. It is translated as CASSLVAGANIQYF.

This chain connects TRBV11-3 to TRBJ1-3; D not certain. From germline, CDR1 is SGHNT and CDR2 YENEEA. The CDR3 runs to 17 residues. Trimming removed 0 bases at V and 0 bases at J, with 12 bases between. In DNA form, the CDR3 reads TGTGCCAGCAGCTTAGATCGGATGGCCTACTCTGGAAACACCATATATTTT. This translates into CASSLDRMAYSGNTIYF.

This chain uses TRBV7-2 with TRBJ2-5; 8 bases are shared with TRBD2. Germline V lookup: CDR1 SGHTA, CDR2 FQGNSA. V dropped 5 bases and J dropped 7; count of bases not matched to a gene: 12. This CDR3 comprises 15 residues. CDR3 nucleotides: TGTGCCAGCAGCAATAACCCAGCCCGGGGGGGGACCCAGTACTTC. It codes for CASSNNPARGGTQYF.

In this sample, this clone turned up a few times. The chain links TRBV2 to TRBJ1-5, with 7 bases that match TRBD1. Trimming took 6 bases from V and 1 from J; bases not matched to a gene: 6. The CDR3 spans 15 residues. CDR1 SNHLY and CDR2 FYNNEI come from the germline V gene. The CDR3 reads CASRVRGGSNQPQHF. In DNA, the CDR3 is TGTGCCAGCAGAGTCAGGGGGGGAAGCAATCAGCCCCAGCATTTT.

The V gene is TRBV19, the J gene TRBJ1-1, with 7 bases matching TRBD1. Germline CDR1 LNHDA, CDR2 SQIVND (reference sequence). This CDR3 region has 16 residues. The ends lost 3 bases at V and 1 base at J; junction bases unmatched: 8. The CDR3 here is CASSMVRDRPNTEAFF. In DNA form, the CDR3 reads TGTGCCAGTAGTATGGTGCGGGACAGACCGAACACTGAAGCTTTCTTT.

The genes are TRBV5-1 and TRBJ2-2, with D perhaps matching TRBD2 (5 bases). The CDR3 runs to 15 residues. V gave up 0 bases and J gave up 6 bases, with 12 bases separating them. From germline, CDR1 is SGHRS and CDR2 YFSETQ. The CDR3 nucleotides are TGCGCCAGCAGCTTGGCCCCTCGGGATCCCGGGGAGCTGTTTTTT. Translating gives CASSLAPRDPGELFF.